This is a list of T cell receptor beta chains from one sample in a study of T cells in Graves' hyperthyroidism and ophthalmopathy. TCRdb ran MiXCR on the multiplex PCR reads and lists one entry per CDR3 protein. Seen here are roughly 800,000 distinct CDR3 sequences, 35% to 40% observed once, and the top ten hold more than 7%. Material: blood. The receptors were gathered from a man aged 18 to 30 with Graves' hyperthyroidism. The CDR3 runs from the conserved cysteine through the conserved F or W. Each record gives: V gene, J gene, D gene, clone size, CDR3 DNA, CDR3 protein. A D gene is named only where the DNA matches it firmly. Clone size is not always given. Where it is, it says once, few, many or a class for expanded clones.

>TRBV9|TRBJ2-7|.|.
TGTGCCAGCAGCGTAGGGGAGCCCTCGGGCGAGCAGTACTTC
CASSVGEPSGEQYF
>TRBV9|TRBJ2-7|TRBD2|once
TGTGCCAGCAGCTCCGGGGCGGGGGGCGAGCAGTACTTC
CASSSGAGGEQYF
>TRBV5-4|TRBJ2-7|.|few
TGTGCCAGCAGGGGAGAGAACGAGCAGTACTTC
CASRGENEQYF
>TRBV6-5|TRBJ2-7|TRBD2|.
TGTGCCAGCAGCCGCACCGGGACTAGCGTTTACGAGCAGTACTTC
CASSRTGTSVYEQYF
>TRBV24-1|TRBJ2-2|TRBD2|.
TGTGCCACCAGTGACTGGGGACTAGCGGACAACACCGGGGAGCTGTTTTTT
CATSDWGLADNTGELFF
>TRBV29-1|TRBJ1-2|TRBD1|.
TGCAGCGTTTTGGGACAGGGGGCGTTCGGCTACACCTTC
CSVLGQGAFGYTF
>TRBV5-1|TRBJ1-6|.|many
TGCGCCAGCAGCTTGGGACACGATAATTCACCCCTCCACTTT
CASSLGHDNSPLHF
>TRBV10-3|TRBJ1-2|.|.
TGTGCCATCAGTGAGTCGCGGGGGGAGGGAGGCTACACCTTC
CAISESRGEGGYTF
>TRBV24-1|TRBJ1-2|.|.
TGTGCCACCAGTGATTCCCACGGCAACTATGGCTACACCTTC
CATSDSHGNYGYTF
>TRBV20-1|TRBJ2-7|.|few
TGCAGTGCTAGAGGAAAGGGTAGCGTGGACGAGCAGTACTTC
CSARGKGSVDEQYF
>TRBV2|TRBJ2-3|.|.
TGTGCCAGCAGCGGGGACCAAGATTCAGATACGCAGTATTTT
CASSGDQDSDTQYF
>TRBV7-2|TRBJ1-2|TRBD1|.
TGTGCCAGCAGCTCCACATACAGGGGCCGTTCCCTTAACTATGGCTACACCTTC
CASSSTYRGRSLNYGYTF
>TRBV14|TRBJ2-2|.|few
TGTGCCAGCAGCCAGGTGCGGAGGGAGCTGTTTTTT
CASSQVRRELFF